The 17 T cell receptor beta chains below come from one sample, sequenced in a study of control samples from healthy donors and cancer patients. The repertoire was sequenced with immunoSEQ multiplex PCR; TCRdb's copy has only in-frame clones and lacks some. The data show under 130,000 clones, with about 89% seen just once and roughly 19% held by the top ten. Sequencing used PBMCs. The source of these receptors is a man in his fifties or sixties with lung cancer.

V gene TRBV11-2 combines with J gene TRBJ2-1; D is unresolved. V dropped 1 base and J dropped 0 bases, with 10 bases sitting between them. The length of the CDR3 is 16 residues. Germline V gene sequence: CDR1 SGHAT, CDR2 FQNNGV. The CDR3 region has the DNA TGTGCCAGCAGCTTAGTCGACTTAAGCTCCTACAATGAGCAGTTCTTC. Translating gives CASSLVDLSSYNEQFF. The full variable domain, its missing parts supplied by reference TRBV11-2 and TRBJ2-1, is EAGVAQSPRYKIIEKRQSVAFWCNPISGHATLYWYQQILGQGPKLLIQFQNNGVVDDSQLPKDRFSAERLKGVDSTLKIQPAKLEDSAVYLCASSLVDLSSYNEQFFGPGTRLTVL.

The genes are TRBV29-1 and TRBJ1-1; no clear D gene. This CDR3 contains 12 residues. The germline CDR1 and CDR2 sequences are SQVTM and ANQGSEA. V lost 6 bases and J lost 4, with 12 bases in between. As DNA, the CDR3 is TGCAGCGTACAGATGCCTCCCACTGAAGCTTTCTTT. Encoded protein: CSVQMPPTEAFF.

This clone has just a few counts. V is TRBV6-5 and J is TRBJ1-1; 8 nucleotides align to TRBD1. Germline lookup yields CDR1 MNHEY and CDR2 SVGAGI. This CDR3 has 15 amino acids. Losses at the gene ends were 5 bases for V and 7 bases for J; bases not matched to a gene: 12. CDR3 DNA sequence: TGTGCCAGCAGTCCCAAAAGCATCGACAGGGGTGAAGCTTTCTTT. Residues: CASSPKSIDRGEAFF.

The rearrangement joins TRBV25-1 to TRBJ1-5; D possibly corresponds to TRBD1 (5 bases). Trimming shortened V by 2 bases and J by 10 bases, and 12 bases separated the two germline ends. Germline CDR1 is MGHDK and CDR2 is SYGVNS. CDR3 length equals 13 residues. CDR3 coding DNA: TGTGCCAGCAGTGAAAACAGAGGACAACCCCAGCATTTT. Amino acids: CASSENRGQPQHF. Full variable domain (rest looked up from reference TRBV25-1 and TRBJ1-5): EADIYQTPRYLVIGTGKKITLECSQTMGHDKMYWYQQDPGMELHLIHYSYGVNSTEKGDLSSESTVSRIRTEHFPLTLESARPSHTSQYLCASSENRGQPQHFGDGTRLSIL.

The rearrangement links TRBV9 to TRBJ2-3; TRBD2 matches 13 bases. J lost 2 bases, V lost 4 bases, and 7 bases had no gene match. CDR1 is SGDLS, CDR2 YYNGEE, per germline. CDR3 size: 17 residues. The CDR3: CASSSRLAGGTTDTQYF. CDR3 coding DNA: TGTGCCAGCAGCTCCCGACTAGCGGGGGGTACCACAGATACGCAGTATTTT.

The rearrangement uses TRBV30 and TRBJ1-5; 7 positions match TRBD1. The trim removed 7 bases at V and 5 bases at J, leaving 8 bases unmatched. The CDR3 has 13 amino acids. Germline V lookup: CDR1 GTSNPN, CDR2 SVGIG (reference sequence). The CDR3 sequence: CASGTAGDQPQHF. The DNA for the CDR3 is TGTGCCTCAGGGACAGCGGGCGATCAGCCCCAGCATTTT. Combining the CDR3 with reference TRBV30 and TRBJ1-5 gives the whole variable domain SQTIHQWPATLVQPVGSPLSLECTVEGTSNPNLYWYRQAAGRGLQLLFYSVGIGQISSEVPQNLSASRPQDRQFILSSKKLLLSDSGFYLCASGTAGDQPQHFGDGTRLSIL.

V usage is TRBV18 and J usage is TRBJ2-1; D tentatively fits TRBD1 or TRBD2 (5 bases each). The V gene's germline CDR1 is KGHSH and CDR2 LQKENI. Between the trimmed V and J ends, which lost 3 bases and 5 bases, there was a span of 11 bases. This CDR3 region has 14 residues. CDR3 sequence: CASSPGRDHNEQFF. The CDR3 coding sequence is TGTGCCAGCTCACCTGGCAGGGACCACAATGAGCAGTTCTTC. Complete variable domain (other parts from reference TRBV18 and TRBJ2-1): NAGVMQNPRHLVRRRGQEARLRCSPMKGHSHVYWYRQLPEEGLKFMVYLQKENIIDESGMPKERFSAEFPKEGPSILRIQQVVRGDSAAYFCASSPGRDHNEQFFGPGTRLTVL.

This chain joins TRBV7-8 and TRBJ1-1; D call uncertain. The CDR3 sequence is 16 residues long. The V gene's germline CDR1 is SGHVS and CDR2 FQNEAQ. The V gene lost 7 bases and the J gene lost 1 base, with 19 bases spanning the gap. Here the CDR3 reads CASNPSQVASNTEAFF. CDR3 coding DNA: TGTGCCAGCAACCCCAGTCAAGTGGCTTCGAACACTGAAGCTTTCTTT.

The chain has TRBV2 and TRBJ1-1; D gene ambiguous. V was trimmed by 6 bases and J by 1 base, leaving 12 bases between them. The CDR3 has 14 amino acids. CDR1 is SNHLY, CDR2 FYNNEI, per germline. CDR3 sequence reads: CASRAGRTNTEAFF. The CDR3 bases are TGTGCCAGCAGGGCCGGACGGACGAACACTGAAGCTTTCTTT. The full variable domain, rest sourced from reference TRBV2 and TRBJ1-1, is EPEVTQTPSHQVTQMGQEVILRCVPISNHLYFYWYRQILGQKVEFLVSFYNNEISEKSEIFDDQFSVERPDGSNFTLKIRSTKLEDSAMYFCASRAGRTNTEAFFGQGTRLTVV.

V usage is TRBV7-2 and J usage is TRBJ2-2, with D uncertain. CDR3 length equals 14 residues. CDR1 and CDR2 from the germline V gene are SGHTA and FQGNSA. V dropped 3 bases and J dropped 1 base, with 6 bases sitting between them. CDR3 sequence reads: CASSFVGNTGELFF. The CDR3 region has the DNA TGTGCCAGCAGCTTCGTGGGGAACACCGGGGAGCTGTTTTTT. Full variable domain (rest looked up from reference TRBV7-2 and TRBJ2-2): GAGVSQSPSNKVTEKGKDVELRCDPISGHTALYWYRQSLGQGLEFLIYFQGNSAPDKSGLPSDRFSAERTGGSVSTLTIQRTQQEDSAVYLCASSFVGNTGELFFGEGSRLTVL.

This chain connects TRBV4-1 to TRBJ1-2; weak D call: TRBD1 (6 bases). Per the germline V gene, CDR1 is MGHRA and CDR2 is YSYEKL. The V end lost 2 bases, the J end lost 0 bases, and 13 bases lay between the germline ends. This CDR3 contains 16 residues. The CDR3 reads CASSQNIRGTNYGYTF. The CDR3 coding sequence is TGCGCCAGCAGCCAAAACATCAGGGGAACTAACTATGGCTACACCTTC.

CDR3 sequence reads: CATSDPNSNQPQHF. In nucleotides, the CDR3 is TGTGCCACCAGTGATCCCAATAGCAATCAGCCCCAGCATTTT. The chain carries TRBV24-1 and TRBJ1-5; D is unresolved. The V and J ends lost 3 bases and 0 bases respectively, with 5 bases between them. This CDR3 is 14 amino acids long. Looked up from germline, CDR1 is KGHDR and CDR2 is SFDVKD.

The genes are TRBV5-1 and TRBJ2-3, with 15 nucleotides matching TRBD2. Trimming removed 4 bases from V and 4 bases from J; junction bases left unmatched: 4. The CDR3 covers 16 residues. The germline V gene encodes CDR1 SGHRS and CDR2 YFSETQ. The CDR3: CASSMGLAGGSDTQYF. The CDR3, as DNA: TGCGCCAGCAGCATGGGACTAGCGGGGGGCTCAGATACGCAGTATTTT.

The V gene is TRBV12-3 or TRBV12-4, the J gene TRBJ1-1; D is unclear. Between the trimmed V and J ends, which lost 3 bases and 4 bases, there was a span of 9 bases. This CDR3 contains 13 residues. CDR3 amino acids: CASSLPRSTEAFF. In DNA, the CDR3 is TGTGCCAGCAGTTTGCCGAGGAGCACTGAAGCTTTCTTT.

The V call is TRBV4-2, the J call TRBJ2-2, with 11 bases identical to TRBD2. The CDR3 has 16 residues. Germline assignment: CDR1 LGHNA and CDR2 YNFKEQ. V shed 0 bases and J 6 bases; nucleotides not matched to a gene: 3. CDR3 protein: CASSQDYSGGAGELFF. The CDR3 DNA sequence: TGTGCCAGCAGCCAAGATTATAGCGGGGGGGCCGGGGAGCTGTTTTTT.

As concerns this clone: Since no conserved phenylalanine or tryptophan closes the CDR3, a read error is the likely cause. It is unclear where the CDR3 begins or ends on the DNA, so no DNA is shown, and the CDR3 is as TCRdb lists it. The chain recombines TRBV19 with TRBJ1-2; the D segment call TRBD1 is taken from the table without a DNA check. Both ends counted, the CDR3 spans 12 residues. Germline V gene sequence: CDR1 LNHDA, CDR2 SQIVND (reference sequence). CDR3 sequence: CASSITGTGNYL.

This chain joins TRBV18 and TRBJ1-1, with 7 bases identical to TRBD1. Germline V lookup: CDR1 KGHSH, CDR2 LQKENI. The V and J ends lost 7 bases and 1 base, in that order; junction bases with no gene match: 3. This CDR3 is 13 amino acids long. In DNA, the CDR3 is TGTGCCAGCTACGGGACAGCGAACACTGAAGCTTTCTTT. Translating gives CASYGTANTEAFF. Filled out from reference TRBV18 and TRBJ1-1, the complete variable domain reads NAGVMQNPRHLVRRRGQEARLRCSPMKGHSHVYWYRQLPEEGLKFMVYLQKENIIDESGMPKERFSAEFPKEGPSILRIQQVVRGDSAAYFCASYGTANTEAFFGQGTRLTVV.